This T cell receptor (beta chain) emerged from a study of T cell repertoires in ileal Crohn's disease. Findings and limits, study-wide: Compared with CD4 T cells, sorted CD8 cells carried more expanded clones.

TCRB immunosequencing input was about 0.55 micrograms of biopsy DNA per sample. Libraries were prepared by immunoSEQ multiplex PCR; TCRdb keeps only in-frame clonotypes and omits some of them. The data show over 14,000 clones, 65% to 85% seen once. There are 13 residues in the CDR3. Germline V gene sequence: CDR1 MNHEY, CDR2 SVGAGI. Trimming removed 0 bases from V and 5 bases from J, with 5 bases in between. As regards this clone: Its antigen is not identified.

Included were adult ileal or ileocolonic Crohn's patients indicated for ileocolonic resection. The sequence was collected from an adult with Crohn's disease. The rearrangement uses TRBV6-5 and TRBJ1-5, with D perhaps matching TRBD1 (5 bases). Sequencing was performed on ileal tissue. CDR3: CASSYSQDQPQHF. The CDR3 nucleotides read TGTGCCAGCAGTTACTCACAGGATCAGCCCCAGCATTTT.